The clone carrying this TCR beta chain was detected once. The data were produced by immunoSEQ multiplex PCR, yet TCRdb's version contains in-frame clones alone and is incomplete. The data show about 430,000 clones, 88% seen once. This sample was included in a study of blood T cell repertoires in COVID-19. The overall study: PBMCs, B-cell-depleted T cells, or T cells provided the cDNA or gDNA that made up the material.

What was sequenced was PBMCs or T cells enriched from blood (not recorded which). The receptor's source is a woman between 18 and 30 years old who had been exposed to COVID-19.

DNA for the CDR3: TGTGCCAGCAGCTTGGGGGTCAGCGATAGCAATCAGCCCCAGCATTTT. Residues: CASSLGVSDSNQPQHF. The V and J genes are TRBV5-8 and TRBJ1-5; D gene ambiguous. CDR3 length: 16 amino acids. Germline assignment: CDR1 SGHTS and CDR2 YDEGEE. Trimming removed 0 bases at V and 0 bases at J, with 10 bases between.